These T cell receptor beta chains were read from a single sample in a study of blood T cells in healthy people across ages. TCRdb re-called the 5' RACE reads through MiXCR, storing one row per CDR3 protein. The data show some 1.4 million distinct CDR3 sequences, approximately 42% seen once. The source material was blood. These receptors were collected from a woman aged 18-29 years in good health. Both conserved end residues are part of each CDR3. The D gene is left open where the match is weak. A clone size is listed for some rows: how often the clone was seen (once, few, many), or a class if it is expanded.

clone size | J gene | V gene | D gene | CDR3 DNA | CDR3 protein
. | TRBJ2-5 | TRBV24-1 | TRBD2 | TGTGCCACCAGTGATAAGAAGGGAGGGGCTGAGACCCAGTACTTC | CATSDKKGGAETQYF
few | TRBJ2-6 | TRBV24-1 | . | TGTGCCACCAGTGATTCCAGGCCATCTGGGGCCAACGTCCTGACTTTC | CATSDSRPSGANVLTF
few | TRBJ2-3 | TRBV5-4 | . | TGTGCCAGCAGCTTGGGGGGGGCCTCCTCAGATACGCAGTATTTT | CASSLGGASSDTQYF
. | TRBJ2-1 | TRBV20-1 | TRBD2 | TGCAGTGCTAGACGGACTAGCGGGGAATCCTACAATGAGCAGTTCTTC | CSARRTSGESYNEQFF
. | TRBJ1-5 | TRBV7-9 | . | TGTGCCAGCAGCTTAGTGGAAGGGGCGAATCAGCCCCAGCATTTT | CASSLVEGANQPQHF
. | TRBJ2-5 | TRBV9 | . | TGTGCCAGCAGCACGTCCGGGGTGGCGGGGGCCCAAGAGACCCAGTACTTC | CASSTSGVAGAQETQYF
few | TRBJ1-2 | TRBV6-5 | TRBD1 | TGTGCCAGCAGTTCTAGGACAGGGGCCGAGAACTATGGCTACACCTTC | CASSSRTGAENYGYTF
. | TRBJ2-4 | TRBV27 | . | TGTGCCAGCAGTTTGAGTGTAGGGTATGGGGGGCTGAACATTCAGTACTTC | CASSLSVGYGGLNIQYF
few | TRBJ2-7 | TRBV12-3/TRBV12-4 | TRBD2 | TGTGCCAGCAGCGTAGGACTAGCGGATACCTACGAGCAGTACTTC | CASSVGLADTYEQYF
. | TRBJ1-2 | TRBV20-1 | TRBD1 | TGCAGTGCTAGGGCCCCACGGCAGGGGGCGTCTGAAGGAGGCTACACCTTC | CSARAPRQGASEGGYTF
. | TRBJ2-1 | TRBV18 | TRBD2 | TGTGCCAGCTCACTTCGGGGGGAAGAACAGTTCTTC | CASSLRGEEQFF
few | TRBJ2-7 | TRBV20-1 | TRBD2 | TGCAGTGCTAGGGGGCGGGAGGCTTCCTACGAGCAGTACTTC | CSARGREASYEQYF
few | TRBJ2-1 | TRBV3-1 | . | TGTGCCAGCAGCCAGGGGACAACCTCCTACAATGAGCAGTTCTTC | CASSQGTTSYNEQFF
few | TRBJ2-7 | TRBV10-3 | TRBD2 | TGTGCCATCAGTGGTCTTTTGGGTAGCGGGGGGGTGTACGAGCAGTACTTC | CAISGLLGSGGVYEQYF
few | TRBJ2-3 | TRBV24-1 | . | TGTGCCACCAGGCCCAGTATGCGCACAGATACGCAGTATTTT | CATRPSMRTDTQYF
few | TRBJ1-5 | TRBV20-1 | . | TGCAGTGCTAGCGTCGCCCCTGGAAGCGCGGCTGAGCAGCCCCAGCATTTT | CSASVAPGSAAEQPQHF
. | TRBJ1-5 | TRBV7-2 | . | TGTGCCAGCAGCCCCTCCATTCAGCCCCAGCATTTT | CASSPSIQPQHF
. | TRBJ2-7 | TRBV9 | . | TGTGCCAGCAGCTTCCGACCCGCCACCTACGAGCAGTACTTC | CASSFRPATYEQYF
few | TRBJ1-2 | TRBV29-1 | . | TGCAGCGCCCAGATTGAGGGCTACTATGGCTACACCTTC | CSAQIEGYYGYTF
. | TRBJ2-1 | TRBV6-5 | . | TGTGCCAGCAGTTACTCAACGGGAGACCTCTACAATGAGCAGTTCTTC | CASSYSTGDLYNEQFF
. | TRBJ2-7 | TRBV6-2/TRBV6-3 | TRBD1 | TGTGCCAGCAGTTACGGAACAGGGGGCCTAGACAATGAGCAGTACTTC | CASSYGTGGLDNEQYF
. | TRBJ2-1 | TRBV10-3 | TRBD2 | TGTGCCATCAGTGAGTCGAGTGCTAGCGGTTCCGGGGTCCATGAGCAGTTCTTC | CAISESSASGSGVHEQFF
few | TRBJ2-3 | TRBV5-1 | . | TGCGCCAGCAGCCCGGGACTAGCGGACAGGGGGCCGCAGTATTTT | CASSPGLADRGPQYF
. | TRBJ1-2 | TRBV21-1 | . | TGTGCCAGCAGCAAAGACTCGACAGGGCAGGTATCTGGCTACACCTTC | CASSKDSTGQVSGYTF
. | TRBJ2-3 | TRBV12-3/TRBV12-4 | TRBD2 | TGTGCCAGCACTTCGAGGGGGACTAGCGGGGACGCGCAGTATTTT | CASTSRGTSGDAQYF
. | TRBJ1-2 | TRBV11-2 | . | TGTGCCAGCAGCTTAGAAGGGCCGGCTAACTATGGCTACACCTTC | CASSLEGPANYGYTF
. | TRBJ2-7 | TRBV10-3 | TRBD2 | TGTGCCATCAGTGAGTCGGCTAGCGGCGACAATGAGCAGTACTTC | CAISESASGDNEQYF
few | TRBJ2-7 | TRBV4-1 | . | TGCGCCAGCAGCCAAGGAAAATCGACCTCCTACGAGCAGTACTTC | CASSQGKSTSYEQYF
. | TRBJ1-1 | TRBV7-9 | . | TGTGCCAGCAGGATGATGAACACTGAAGCTTTCTTT | CASRMMNTEAFF
. | TRBJ1-5 | TRBV3-1 | . | TGTGCCAGCAGCCAAGATCGAGGCGGCGGCGCACAGCCCCAGCATTTT | CASSQDRGGGAQPQHF
. | TRBJ2-3 | TRBV6-1 | . | TGTGCCAGCATCGGACAGTCGAGGACTTCTAGCGGAAGGGAGGGCACAGATACGCAGTATTTT | CASIGQSRTSSGREGTDTQYF
few | TRBJ2-5 | TRBV5-1 | . | TGCGCCAGCAGCTCAGGACCAACGGAGACCCAGTACTTC | CASSSGPTETQYF
. | TRBJ2-7 | TRBV6-5 | . | TGTGCCAGCAGTTACCGAGGGCTAGCCGAGCAGTACTTC | CASSYRGLAEQYF
. | TRBJ2-7 | TRBV5-1 | TRBD2 | TGCGCCAGCAGCTCCATAGCGGGGGTGGGGAATGAGCAGTACTTC | CASSSIAGVGNEQYF
few | TRBJ1-2 | TRBV20-1 | TRBD1 | TGCAGTGCTAGAGATAAGACAGGGGGCCTCAACTATGGCTACACCTTC | CSARDKTGGLNYGYTF
. | TRBJ1-2 | TRBV3-1 | . | TGTGCCAGCAGCCAAGCTGTGGGGGCTGTTTATGGCTACACCTTT | CASSQAVGAVYGYTF
. | TRBJ2-7 | TRBV10-3 | TRBD2 | TGTGCCATCAGCCGGACTAGCGGGAGTAGGGACGAGCAGTACTTC | CAISRTSGSRDEQYF
. | TRBJ1-2 | TRBV25-1 | TRBD1 | TGTGCCAGCGCAGAGGGGGCGGGGTTTGGCGGCTACACCTTC | CASAEGAGFGGYTF
. | TRBJ2-1 | TRBV11-2 | TRBD2 | TGTGCCAGCAGCTTAGCACCGGTCGGGAGGGATTACAATGAGCAGTTCTTC | CASSLAPVGRDYNEQFF
many | TRBJ2-7 | TRBV12-3/TRBV12-4 | TRBD2 | TGTGCCAGCAGTTGGACTAGCGGGAAGGACGAGCAGTACTTC | CASSWTSGKDEQYF
few | TRBJ2-1 | TRBV12-5 | . | TGTGCTAGTGGCCCCTCTAGCGCCTACAATGAGCAGTTCTTC | CASGPSSAYNEQFF
few | TRBJ2-1 | TRBV7-8 | TRBD1 | TGTGCCAGCAGCTTAACCCTCGTTGACAGGGGGCGTATCGGTGAGCAGTTCTTC | CASSLTLVDRGRIGEQFF
. | TRBJ1-2 | TRBV27 | . | TGTGCCAGCAGTTTTGCGGCGGAAATTCTATATGGCTACACCTTC | CASSFAAEILYGYTF
. | TRBJ1-2 | TRBV11-2 | TRBD1 | TGTGCCAGCAGCTCCGGGACAGGCCCCTATGGCTACACCTTC | CASSSGTGPYGYTF
. | TRBJ2-7 | TRBV7-2 | TRBD2 | TGTGCCAGCAGCTTAGGGTTGCGGGGGGGCAATGATGAGCAGTACTTC | CASSLGLRGGNDEQYF
. | TRBJ2-2 | TRBV6-1 | . | TGTGCCAGCAGTGAAAGAACAGTACGAAACACCGGGGAGCTGTTTTTT | CASSERTVRNTGELFF
. | TRBJ2-5 | TRBV12-3/TRBV12-4 | TRBD1 | TGTGCCAGCAGTGACCTGGGGACAGGGGAAGAGACCCAGTACTTC | CASSDLGTGEETQYF